Reported below is one TCR beta chain. With 6 bases removed from V and 5 bases from J, the gap between germline ends came to 9 bases. The CDR3 spans 11 residues. Germline V CDR1 and CDR2: DFQATT, SNEGSKA (reference sequence). This sample is drawn from a study of tumor-infiltrating lymphocytes in localized non-small cell lung cancer. Sequenced by immunoSEQ multiplex PCR; TCRdb stores in-frame clones only, minus some. The data show about 24,000 clones, with roughly three fifths seen just once and roughly 5.4% held by the top ten. This TCR derives from a human donor with non-small cell lung cancer. Sequenced material: lung tumor tissue. The chain combines TRBV20-1 with TRBJ2-3, with a tentative D call TRBD1 (5 bases). CDR3: CSASQGDTQYF. CDR3 bases: TGCAGTGCAAGTCAGGGAGATACGCAGTATTTT.